The clone carrying this T cell receptor (beta chain) was seen more than once but under ten times. Then a second PCR, running roughly 7 to 11 cycles, was carried out with a sample-barcoded 5' primer and a J-beta primer mix. Via MiXCR, TCRdb re-called the 5' RACE reads, giving one row per CDR3 protein. The data contain 1.5 million to 2 million distinct CDR3 sequences, roughly 52% of them singletons. These data belong to a study of blood T cells in healthy people across ages. The germline gives CDR1 SQVTM, CDR2 ANQGSEA. V lost 4 bases and J lost 9, with 10 bases in between. CDR3 length: 11 amino acids. This receptor was identified in a woman aged 40 to 50 in good health. Sequenced sample: blood. The rearrangement uses TRBV29-1 and TRBJ2-1; D perhaps matches TRBD1 (5 bases). The CDR3 DNA is TGCAGCGTTGGGGGCCGGAGTGAGCAGTTCTTC. This translates into CSVGGRSEQFF.